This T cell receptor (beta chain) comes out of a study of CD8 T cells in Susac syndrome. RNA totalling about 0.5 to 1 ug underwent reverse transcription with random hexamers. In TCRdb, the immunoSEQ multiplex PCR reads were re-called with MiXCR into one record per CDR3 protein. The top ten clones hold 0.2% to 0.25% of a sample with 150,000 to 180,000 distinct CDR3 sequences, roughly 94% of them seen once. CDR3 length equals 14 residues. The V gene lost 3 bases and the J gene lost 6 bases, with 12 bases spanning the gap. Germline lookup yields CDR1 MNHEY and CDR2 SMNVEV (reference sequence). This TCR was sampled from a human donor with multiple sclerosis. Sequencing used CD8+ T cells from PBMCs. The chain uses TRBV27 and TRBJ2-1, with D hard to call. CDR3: CASSFSHLRNEQFF. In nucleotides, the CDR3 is TGTGCCAGCAGTTTTTCGCACTTGCGCAATGAGCAGTTCTTC.